The clone carrying this T cell receptor beta chain was recorded a few times. Trimming at V came to 2 bases and at J to 9 bases, leaving 8 bases not matched to a gene. Germline loops: CDR1 SGHVS, CDR2 FNYEAQ. The CDR3 extends over 14 amino acids. The record originates from a study of T-cell memory formation after mild COVID-19. TCRdb re-called the 5' RACE reads with MiXCR, one entry per CDR3 protein. The sample yields over 500,000 distinct CDR3 sequences, 17% seen once. The sequence was collected from an adult woman who had mild COVID-19 (a few samples of this study predate the infection). Cell type and time point are not known. This chain joins TRBV7-6 and TRBJ2-3, with TRBD2 matching over 7 bases. The sequencing input was PBMCs or a T cell subset sorted from them (not recorded which). CDR3 nucleotides: TGTGCCAGCAGCTTATACGGTCCTAGCGGCACGCAGTATTTT. Translating gives CASSLYGPSGTQYF.